This entry lists 22 T cell receptor beta chains sequenced from one sample in a study of T cell responses to AZD1222 COVID-19 vaccine. Only in-frame clones appear in the TCRdb table, and some are missing; sequencing was by immunoSEQ multiplex PCR. The sample lists 99,000 or so clones, roughly 87% occurring once. Specimen: peripheral blood, collected on day 0 of AZD1222 vaccination. All receptors derive from an adult in good health.

Relative to its sample, this clone is medium-sized. The chain recombines TRBV7-8 with TRBJ2-1, with 9 bases aligning to TRBD2. The junction had 10 bases not matched to a gene; V was cut back by 2 bases and J by 2 bases. Germline values: CDR1 SGHVS, CDR2 FQNEAQ. This CDR3 is 18 amino acids long. CDR3 sequence reads: CASSLQKSGGRAYNEQFF. In DNA, the CDR3 is TGTGCCAGCAGCTTACAGAAGTCAGGCGGGAGGGCCTACAATGAGCAGTTCTTC. The full variable domain, with the rest looked up from reference TRBV7-8 and TRBJ2-1, is GAGVSQSPRYKVAKRGQDVALRCDPISGHVSLFWYQQALGQGPEFLTYFQNEAQLDKSGLPSDRFFAERPEGSVSTLKIQRTQQEDSAVYLCASSLQKSGGRAYNEQFFGPGTRLTVL.

This chain links TRBV27 with TRBJ2-7; D is possibly TRBD1 (6 bases). V was shortened by 3 bases and J by 2 bases, with 14 bases between the two germline ends. The CDR3 has 15 amino acids. Germline-derived CDR1 and CDR2 are MNHEY and SMNVEV (reference sequence). CDR3 nucleotides: TGTGCCAGCAGTTTCCGACAGGTTGTGGCCTACGAGCAGTACTTC. It codes for CASSFRQVVAYEQYF.

This clone has a handful of counts. J is TRBJ1-1 and V is TRBV5-4; weak D call: TRBD1 (5 bases). V shed 2 bases and J shed 3 bases, with 11 bases lying between them. The CDR3 runs 14 residues. The germline V gene encodes CDR1 SGHNT and CDR2 YYREEE (reference sequence). CDR3 amino acids: CASSLAGVDTEAFF. In DNA form, the CDR3 reads TGTGCCAGCAGCTTAGCGGGGGTGGACACTGAAGCTTTCTTT. The complete variable domain, with remaining parts taken from reference TRBV5-4 and TRBJ1-1, reads ETGVTQSPTHLIKTRGQQVTLRCSSQSGHNTVSWYQQALGQGPQFIFQYYREEENGRGNFPPRFSGLQFPNYSSELNVNALELDDSALYLCASSLAGVDTEAFFGQGTRLTVV.

The genes are TRBV5-4 and TRBJ1-1; D perhaps matches TRBD1 (5 bases). The CDR3 has 15 amino acids. Germline loops: CDR1 SGHNT, CDR2 YYREEE (reference sequence). V lost 4 bases and J 1 base, leaving 14 bases between the germline ends. The CDR3 protein is CASSPARGGNTEAFF. The DNA for the CDR3 is TGTGCCAGCAGCCCAGCCCGTGGGGGGAACACTGAAGCTTTCTTT.

The CDR3 loop reads CASSVSGLADTQYF. For the CDR3, the DNA is TGTGCCAGCAGCGTTAGCGGCCTCGCGGATACGCAGTATTTT. The chain joins TRBV9 to TRBJ2-3, with TRBD2 as a possible D gene (6 bases). From germline, CDR1 is SGDLS and CDR2 YYNGEE. V lost 2 bases and J lost 6, with 13 bases in between. The CDR3 covers 14 residues.

The V gene is TRBV15, the J gene TRBJ2-3; D call uncertain. Germline V gene lookup returns CDR1 LNHNV and CDR2 YYDKDF (reference sequence). V lost 0 bases and J lost 6, with 4 bases in between. The CDR3 consists of 12 residues. CDR3 DNA: TGTGCCACCAGCAGAGATCACGATACGCAGTATTTT. Amino acids: CATSRDHDTQYF.

The CDR3, as DNA: TGTGCCAGTAAGGGGGACAGGGTTGTTACTGGGGCCAACGTCCTGACTTTC. Amino acids: CASKGDRVVTGANVLTF. The chain carries TRBV19 and TRBJ2-6, with 9 positions matching TRBD1. V dropped 7 bases and J dropped 2; count of bases not matched to a gene: 9. CDR1 and CDR2 from the germline V gene are LNHDA and SQIVND (reference sequence). This CDR3 has 17 residues.

A remark on this clone: The junction shows a germline mismatch at one end, possibly a read error. The chain joins TRBV6-5 to TRBJ1-2; 7 bases agree with TRBD1. Germline assignment: CDR1 MNHEY and CDR2 SVGAGI. This CDR3 contains 13 residues. DNA for the CDR3: TGTGCCGGCAGCCCGGGACAGCCCTATGGCTACACCTTC. Translation gives CAGSPGQPYGYTF.

This clone appeared once. The rearrangement uses TRBV10-3 and TRBJ2-7; D uncertain. Germline V gives CDR1 ENHRY, CDR2 SYGVKD. The ends were cut back, 0 bases at V and 6 bases at J, with 12 bases in the middle. The CDR3 is made up of 14 amino acids. CDR3 amino acids: CAISESMSPGEQYV. CDR3 coding DNA: TGTGCCATCAGTGAGTCGATGAGCCCCGGCGAGCAGTACGTC.

The chain recombines TRBV21-1 with TRBJ1-2; the table names TRBD1, a call not compared with the DNA. TRBV21-1 is flagged as a pseudogene. The CDR3 totals 13 residues. The CDR3 DNA reads as TGTGCCAGCAGCTCAGGGCAGAACTATGGCTACACCTTC. The encoded protein is CASSSGQNYGYTF.

The chain is built from TRBV5-4 and TRBJ2-5; D remains unclear. This CDR3 region has 14 residues. The V gene lost 1 base and the J gene lost 0 bases, with 7 bases spanning the gap. Germline CDR1 reads SGHNT; CDR2 reads YYREEE (reference sequence). The CDR3: CASSLQQYQETQYF. CDR3 sequence (DNA): TGTGCCAGCAGCTTGCAACAGTACCAAGAGACCCAGTACTTC.

The chain recombines TRBV7-2 with TRBJ2-1; 7 bases match TRBD2. Germline trimming cut 7 bases from V and 10 bases from J; bases unmatched to any gene: 13. The CDR3 consists of 14 residues. Looked up from germline, CDR1 is SGHTA and CDR2 is FQGNSA. CDR3 residues: CASTSFSGVNEQFF. CDR3 sequence (DNA): TGTGCCAGCACCTCCTTCAGCGGGGTAAACGAGCAGTTCTTC.

The chain combines TRBV9 with TRBJ1-3; the D gene is possibly TRBD1 (6 bases). CDR3 length equals 16 residues. CDR1 SGDLS and CDR2 YYNGEE come from the germline V gene. The V and J ends lost 4 bases and 0 bases respectively, with 14 bases between them. The CDR3 is CASSRPGGLSGNTIYF. CDR3 coding DNA: TGTGCCAGCAGCCGACCGGGGGGCCTCTCTGGAAACACCATATATTTT. The full variable domain, its missing parts supplied by reference TRBV9 and TRBJ1-3, is DSGVTQTPKHLITATGQRVTLRCSPRSGDLSVYWYQQSLDQGLQFLIQYYNGEERAKGNILERFSAQQFPDLHSELNLSSLELGDSALYFCASSRPGGLSGNTIYFGEGSWLTVV.

V usage is TRBV5-1 and J usage is TRBJ2-5; D is perhaps TRBD1 (5 bases). Trimming stripped 0 bases from V and 2 bases from J, with 11 bases between. Germline CDR1 and CDR2: SGHRS and YFSETQ. The CDR3 has 15 amino acids. The CDR3 coding sequence is TGCGCCAGCAGCTTGGGCGGACACCAACAAGAGACCCAGTACTTC. Protein product: CASSLGGHQQETQYF.

In DNA, the CDR3 is TGTGCCAGCAGTGAAAGTAGGGGTCCCTACGAGCAGTACTTC. This gives the protein CASSESRGPYEQYF. The chain combines TRBV2 with TRBJ2-7; the D gene is possibly TRBD1 (5 bases). Trimming cost V 2 bases and J 2 bases, with 10 bases left between them. Germline V gene lookup returns CDR1 SNHLY and CDR2 FYNNEI. CDR3 length equals 14 residues.

J is TRBJ1-2 and V is TRBV19; maybe TRBD1 (5 bases). Trimming left V 0 bases short and J 7 bases short, with 15 bases between. The CDR3 has 15 residues. Per germline, CDR1 LNHDA and CDR2 SQIVND (reference sequence). The CDR3 DNA reads as TGTGCCAGTAGTATAGAGACGGGACGGAGGTTTGGCTACACCTTC. Residues: CASSIETGRRFGYTF. Drawing the rest from reference TRBV19 and TRBJ1-2, the complete variable domain is DGGITQSPKYLFRKEGQNVTLSCEQNLNHDAMYWYRQDPGQGLRLIYYSQIVNDFQKGDIAEGYSVSREKKESFPLTVTSAQKNPTAFYLCASSIETGRRFGYTFGSGTRLTVV.

As regards this clone: Other nucleotide sequences in the sample specify the same CDR3. The J gene is TRBJ1-3, the V gene TRBV4-3; D is undetermined. This CDR3 has 14 amino acids. Trimming took 1 base from V and 4 from J, leaving 8 bases between them. CDR1 and CDR2 (germline): LGHNA, YSLEER. The CDR3 nucleotides are TGCGCCAGCAGCCAAGTGGCAGGAGGAAACACCATATATTTT. Translating gives CASSQVAGGNTIYF.

A note on this clone: At one end, the junction sequence differs from germline, possibly due to a read error. CDR3 nucleotides: TGTGCCAGCAGCTTCCTAGCGGGGGGGAACACCGGGGAGCTGTTTTTT. It translates to CASSFLAGGNTGELFF. This chain links TRBV5-1 with TRBJ2-2; 11 bases fit TRBD2. This CDR3 region has 16 residues. The germline gives CDR1 SGHRS, CDR2 YFSETQ.

A note on this clone: The junction shows a germline mismatch at one end, possibly a read error. CDR3 loop: CASSQDPGVNVLTF. Written as DNA, the CDR3 is TGTGCCAGCAGCCAAGACCCCGGGGTCAACGTCCTGACTTTC. This chain joins TRBV14 and TRBJ2-6; D is possibly TRBD2 (5 bases). This CDR3 spans 14 amino acids. Germline assignment: CDR1 SGHDN and CDR2 FVKESK.

In its sample, this clone was seen a few times. The chain uses TRBV4-1 and TRBJ1-2; D possibly corresponds to TRBD1 (5 bases). V gave up 0 bases and J gave up 8 bases, with 16 bases separating them. CDR3 length: 15 amino acids. Germline values: CDR1 MGHRA, CDR2 YSYEKL. The CDR3 here is CASSQDLSPGSGYTF. The CDR3 DNA follows: TGCGCCAGCAGCCAAGATTTGAGTCCAGGGTCCGGCTACACCTTC.

The chain links TRBV29-1 to TRBJ1-2, with D perhaps TRBD1 (5 bases). Trimming shortened V by 5 bases and J by 0 bases, and 16 bases separated the two germline ends. CDR3 length equals 15 residues. Germline loops: CDR1 SQVTM, CDR2 ANQGSEA. The CDR3: CSVKKGTQANYGYTF. The CDR3 nucleotides read TGCAGCGTTAAAAAGGGGACCCAAGCTAACTATGGCTACACCTTC.

This clone has only one observation. The V and J genes are TRBV9 and TRBJ1-4; D call uncertain. This CDR3 has 15 amino acids. The germline CDR1 and CDR2 sequences are SGDLS and YYNGEE. Trimming removed 0 bases at V and 7 bases at J, with 13 bases between. CDR3 DNA: TGTGCCAGCAGCGTAGGAGGTCAACGGGGTGAAAAACTGTTTTTT. Translation gives CASSVGGQRGEKLFF.